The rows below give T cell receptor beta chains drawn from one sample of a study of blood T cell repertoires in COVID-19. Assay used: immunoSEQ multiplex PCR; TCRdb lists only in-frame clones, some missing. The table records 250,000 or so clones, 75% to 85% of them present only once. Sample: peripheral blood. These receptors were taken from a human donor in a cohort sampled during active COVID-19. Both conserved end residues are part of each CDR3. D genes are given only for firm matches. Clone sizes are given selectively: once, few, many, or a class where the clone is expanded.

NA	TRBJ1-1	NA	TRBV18	TGTGCCAGCTCACCACGAGAGGACACTGAAGCTTTCTTT	CASSPREDTEAFF
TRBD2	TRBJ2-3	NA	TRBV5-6	TGTGCCAGCAGCGGGGGGACTAGCGGGAGAGGAGATACGCAGTATTTT	CASSGGTSGRGDTQYF
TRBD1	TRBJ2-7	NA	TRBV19	TGTGCCAGTAGTGTACCGGGACAGTTCTCCTACGAGCAGTACTTC	CASSVPGQFSYEQYF
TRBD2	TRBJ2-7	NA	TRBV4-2	TGTGCCAGCAGCCAAGTCGCGGGGGCCTACGAGCAGTACTTC	CASSQVAGAYEQYF
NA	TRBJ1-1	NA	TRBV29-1	TGCAGCGTTGATGGTGGTACAGGGAGGAACACTGAAGCTTTCTTT	CSVDGGTGRNTEAFF
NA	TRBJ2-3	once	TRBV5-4	TGTGCCAGCAGCTTGAAAAGCGCCGACACAGATACGCAGTATTTT	CASSLKSADTDTQYF
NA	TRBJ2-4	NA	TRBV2	TGTGCCAGCGTACCGGACAGTGCGAGGCAGTACTTC	CASVPDSARQYF
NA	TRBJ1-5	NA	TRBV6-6	TGTGCCAGCAGTTACTGGGGGGGTGGAGGCAATCAGCCCCAGCATTTT	CASSYWGGGGNQPQHF
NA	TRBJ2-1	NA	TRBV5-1	TGCGCCAGCAGTTTGCGGGCGGGGGCTCTCAATGAGCAGTTCTTC	CASSLRAGALNEQFF
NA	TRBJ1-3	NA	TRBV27	TGTGCCAGCAGTACGCTCCCAGGGGACGGAAACACCATATATTTT	CASSTLPGDGNTIYF
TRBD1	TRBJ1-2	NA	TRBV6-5	TGTGCCAGCAGTATACAGGGGTACTATGGCTACACCTTC	CASSIQGYYGYTF
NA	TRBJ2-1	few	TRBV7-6	TGTGCCAGCAGCTTACCATCGTCGAGAGATGAGCAGTTCTTC	CASSLPSSRDEQFF
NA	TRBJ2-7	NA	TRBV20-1	TGCAGTGCTAGGGAGGGCTACGAGCAGTACTTC	CSAREGYEQYF
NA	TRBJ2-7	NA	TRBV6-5	TGTGCCGTCGGGGGATATTCCTACGAGCAGTACTTC	CAVGGYSYEQYF
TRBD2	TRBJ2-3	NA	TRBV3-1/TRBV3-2	TGTGCCAGCAGCCCCCGATGGGGCGGGGGGGCTACAGATACGCAGTATTTT	CASSPRWGGGATDTQYF
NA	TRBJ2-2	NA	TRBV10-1	TGCGCCAGCAGCCGGGAGCCAACCGGGGAGCTGTTTTTT	CASSREPTGELFF
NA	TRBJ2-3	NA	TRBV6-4	TGTGCCAGCAGTGGGGGCGCAAGCACAGATACGCAGTATTTT	CASSGGASTDTQYF
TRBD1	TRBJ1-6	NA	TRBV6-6	TGTGCCAGCAAAGCCGGGACAGGGAATTCACCCCTCCACTTT	CASKAGTGNSPLHF
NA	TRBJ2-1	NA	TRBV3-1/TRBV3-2	TGTGCCAGCAGCCTCCAGGGGGGAACTAGCTCCTACAATGAGCAGTTCTTC	CASSLQGGTSSYNEQFF
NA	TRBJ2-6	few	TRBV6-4	TGTGCCAGCAGACCCGGGGGATCTGGGGCCAACGTCCTGACTTTC	CASRPGGSGANVLTF
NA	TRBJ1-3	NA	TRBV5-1	TGCGCCAGCAGCTTGGACAGGAGAAACACCATATATTTT	CASSLDRRNTIYF
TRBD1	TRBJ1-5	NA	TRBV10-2	TGCGCCAGACCGGGACAGAGGAGCAATCAGCCCCAGCATTTT	CARPGQRSNQPQHF
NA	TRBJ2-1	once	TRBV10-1	TGCGCCAGCAGTGAGGGGGCGACTGAGCAGTTCTTC	CASSEGATEQFF
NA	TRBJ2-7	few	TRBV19	TGTGCCAGTAGTATAGCACGAGCCTACGAGCAGTACTTC	CASSIARAYEQYF
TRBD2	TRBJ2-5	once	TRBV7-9	TGTGCCAGCACCGGAGCGGGGGGCAGGGGCGAGACCCAGTACTTC	CASTGAGGRGETQYF
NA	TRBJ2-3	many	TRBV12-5	TGTGCTAGTGGTTTGGTACTCGGGGAACTAAGCACAGATACGCAGTATTTT	CASGLVLGELSTDTQYF
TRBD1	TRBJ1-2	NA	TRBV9	TGTGCCAGCAGCGTCGCTCCGGGACAGGGAACCTATGGCTACACCTTC	CASSVAPGQGTYGYTF
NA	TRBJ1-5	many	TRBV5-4	TGTGCCAGCAGCTTTGACATAAATCAGCCCCAGCATTTT	CASSFDINQPQHF
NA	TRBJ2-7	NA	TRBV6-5	TGTGCCAGCAGTTACCAAGGGGATAACAACTACGAGCAGTACTTC	CASSYQGDNNYEQYF
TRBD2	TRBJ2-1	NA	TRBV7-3	TGTGCCAGCAGCCAACTGGGGGGGACTTATAGCTCCTACAATGAGCAGTTCTTC	CASSQLGGTYSSYNEQFF
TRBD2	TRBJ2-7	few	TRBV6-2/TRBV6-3	TGTGCCAGCAGTTCTGCGGGGGGCTCCTACGAGCAGTACTTC	CASSSAGGSYEQYF
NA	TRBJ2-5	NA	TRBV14	TGTGCCAGCAGCCACCGACTGTTGGCGAGGGAGACCCAGTACTTC	CASSHRLLARETQYF
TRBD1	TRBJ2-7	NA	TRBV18	TGTGCCAGCTCACCTCGGACAGGGGGCGACGAGCAGTACTTC	CASSPRTGGDEQYF
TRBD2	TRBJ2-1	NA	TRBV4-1	TGCGCCAGCAGCCAGAAAGCGGGAAACAGCTACAATGAGCAGTTCTTC	CASSQKAGNSYNEQFF
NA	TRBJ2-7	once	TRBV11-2	TGTGCCAGCAGCTTTCTCGCGTCGAGCTCCTACGAGCAGTACTTC	CASSFLASSSYEQYF
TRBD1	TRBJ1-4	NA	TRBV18	TGTGCCAGCTCGCGACAGGGGAGGAATGAAAAACTGTTTTTT	CASSRQGRNEKLFF
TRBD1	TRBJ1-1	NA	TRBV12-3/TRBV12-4	TGTGCCAGCATCATTCAGGGGGACAGAGAAGCTTTCTTT	CASIIQGDREAFF
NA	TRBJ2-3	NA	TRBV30	TGTGCTCGAGTTGCGGAGGGAGGCACAGATACGCAGTATTTT	CARVAEGGTDTQYF
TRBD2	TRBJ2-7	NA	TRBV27	TGTGCCAGCAATGGTGCGGGAGTCTACGAGCAGTACTTC	CASNGAGVYEQYF
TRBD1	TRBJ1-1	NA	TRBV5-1	TGCGCCAGCAGTTTAGACGGACAGGGCTACACTGAAGCTTTCTTT	CASSLDGQGYTEAFF
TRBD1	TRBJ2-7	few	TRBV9	TGTGCCAGCAGCGTAGTGCCCTCGGGGACAGGGGCGCCCTACGAGCAGTACTTC	CASSVVPSGTGAPYEQYF
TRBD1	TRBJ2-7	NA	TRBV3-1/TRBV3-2	TGTGCCAGCAGGGGACAGGGGGCCTACGAGCAGTACTTC	CASRGQGAYEQYF
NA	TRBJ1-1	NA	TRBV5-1	TGCGCCAGCAGCTACGGTTCGGGGACTGAAGCTTTCTTT	CASSYGSGTEAFF
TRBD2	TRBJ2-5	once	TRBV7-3	TGTGCCAGCAGCCCAGGGGTTAGCGGGGAAGAGACCCAGTACTTC	CASSPGVSGEETQYF
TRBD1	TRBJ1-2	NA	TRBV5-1	TGCGCCAGCAGCTTGGCACAGGGGTTAGATGGCTACACCTTC	CASSLAQGLDGYTF
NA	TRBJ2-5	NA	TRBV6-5	TGTGCCAGCAGTTACTCCCCCCGGAGTCGGGAGACCCAGTACTTC	CASSYSPRSRETQYF
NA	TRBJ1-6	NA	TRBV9	TGTGCCAGCAGCGTAGATGCGAGCTCCTATAATTCACCCCTCCACTTT	CASSVDASSYNSPLHF
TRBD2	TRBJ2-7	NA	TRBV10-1	TGCGCCAGCAGTGAGCAGTCTAGCGGGAGGTACGAGCAGTACTTC	CASSEQSSGRYEQYF
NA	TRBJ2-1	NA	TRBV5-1	TGCGCCAGCAGCTCTCGACAGGCTAGTCCCTACAATGAGCAGTTCTTC	CASSSRQASPYNEQFF
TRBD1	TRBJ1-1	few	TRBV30	TGTGCCTGGAGCGCATCCGGGACAGGGGGCGCGAACACTGAAGCTTTCTTT	CAWSASGTGGANTEAFF
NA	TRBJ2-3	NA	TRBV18	TGTGCCAGCTCACCGGGTTCACAGATAAGGCAGTATTTT	CASSPGSQIRQYF
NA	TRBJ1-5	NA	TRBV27	TGTGCCAGCAGTGAACAGGGCCGGCAGCCCCAGCATTTT	CASSEQGRQPQHF
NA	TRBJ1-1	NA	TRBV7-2	TGTGCCAGCAGCTTAGACGGAGGAACTGAAGCTTTCTTT	CASSLDGGTEAFF